One sample yielded the 11 T cell receptor beta chains listed below, sequenced in a study of blood T cell repertoires in COVID-19. Data came from immunoSEQ multiplex PCR; TCRdb stores just in-frame clones and leaves some out. The sample lists more than 200,000 clones; approximately 86% were seen once. The sample comprised PBMCs or T cells enriched from blood (not recorded which). Source of these receptors: a woman aged 45-59 years who had recovered from COVID-19.

The chain links TRBV7-9 to TRBJ1-1; TRBD1 aligns across 9 bases. There are 14 residues in the CDR3. CDR1 is SEHNR and CDR2 is FQNEAQ in the germline V gene (reference sequence). V lost 5 bases and J lost 0; bases outside the gene matches: 1. CDR3 in amino acids: CASSRDRVNTEAFF. The CDR3 DNA reads TGTGCCAGCAGCCGGGACAGGGTGAACACTGAAGCTTTCTTT.

The chain links TRBV10-3 to TRBJ1-2; 8 bases are a match to TRBD1. This CDR3 has 17 residues. CDR1 ENHRY and CDR2 SYGVKD come from the germline V gene. V dropped 0 bases and J dropped 3; count of bases not matched to a gene: 9. DNA for the CDR3: TGTGCCATCAGTGAGTCCAACAGGGGGTCCCTAGACTATGGCTACACCTTC. Its protein is CAISESNRGSLDYGYTF.

This clone was recorded a few times. The chain has TRBV5-1 and TRBJ2-2, with D possibly matching TRBD2 (5 bases). The germline V and J ends were trimmed by 0 bases and 6 bases, with 21 bases remaining between them. The CDR3 is 18 residues long. Germline V gene sequence: CDR1 SGHRS, CDR2 YFSETQ. The CDR3 loop is CASSLAAGVIARAGELFF. The CDR3 DNA follows: TGCGCCAGCAGCTTGGCCGCGGGTGTAATAGCAAGGGCCGGGGAGCTGTTTTTT. The full variable domain, completed using reference TRBV5-1 and TRBJ2-2, is KAGVTQTPRYLIKTRGQQVTLSCSPISGHRSVSWYQQTPGQGLQFLFEYFSETQRNKGNFPGRFSGRQFSNSRSEMNVSTLELGDSALYLCASSLAAGVIARAGELFFGEGSRLTVL.

This chain joins TRBV9 and TRBJ1-4, with a tentative D call TRBD1 (5 bases). CDR3 size: 15 residues. The germline gives CDR1 SGDLS, CDR2 YYNGEE. V shed 4 bases and J shed 3 bases, with 13 bases lying between them. CDR3 coding DNA: TGTGCCAGCAGCCCCGCCGGACAATCTAATGAAAAACTGTTTTTT. It specifies CASSPAGQSNEKLFF.

The J gene is TRBJ1-4, the V gene TRBV10-3; weak D call: TRBD1 (6 bases). The CDR3 spans 14 residues. Between the trimmed V and J ends, which lost 4 bases and 7 bases, there was a span of 13 bases. Germline V lookup: CDR1 ENHRY, CDR2 SYGVKD. The CDR3 is CAISGTGRREKLFF. CDR3 DNA sequence: TGTGCCATCAGTGGTACAGGGCGCCGTGAAAAACTGTTTTTT.

This chain uses TRBV7-2 with TRBJ1-2, with D uncertain. The V and J ends lost 5 bases and 4 bases respectively, with 8 bases between them. Germline-derived CDR1 and CDR2 are SGHTA and FQGNSA. The CDR3 is 12 residues long. The CDR3 DNA reads TGTGCCAGCAGCCCCGGTCTCTATGGCTACACCTTC. This codes for CASSPGLYGYTF.

The gene calls are TRBV28 and TRBJ1-5; D not resolved. The germline V and J ends were trimmed by 6 bases and 0 bases, with 12 bases remaining between them. There are 15 residues in the CDR3. CDR1 and CDR2 from the germline V gene are MDHEN and SYDVKM. The CDR3 region is CASRSFGYSNQPQHF. In DNA, the CDR3 is TGTGCCAGCAGGAGTTTCGGTTATAGCAATCAGCCCCAGCATTTT.

V gene TRBV27 combines with J gene TRBJ1-2; unclear D gene. With 2 bases removed from V and 4 bases from J, the gap between germline ends came to 8 bases. The CDR3 contains 13 residues. Germline assignment: CDR1 MNHEY and CDR2 SMNVEV (reference sequence). The CDR3 is CASSLNQVYGYTF. DNA of the CDR3: TGTGCCAGCAGTTTAAACCAGGTCTATGGCTACACCTTC.

A few counts support this clone. The V gene is TRBV2, the J gene TRBJ2-1; possibly TRBD1 for D (6 bases). Between the trimmed V and J ends, which lost 6 bases and 5 bases, there was a span of 11 bases. The CDR3 has 13 residues. In germline, CDR1 is SNHLY, CDR2 FYNNEI. The CDR3 nucleotides read TGTGCCAGCAGCTGGGGACAAGACAATGAGCAGTTCTTC. As protein: CASSWGQDNEQFF.

The chain has TRBV30 and TRBJ2-7; the D gene is possibly TRBD1 (6 bases). Germline V CDR1 and CDR2: GTSNPN, SVGIG (reference sequence). This CDR3 is 11 amino acids long. The V gene lost 2 bases and the J gene lost 8 bases, with 10 bases spanning the gap. The CDR3 DNA reads TGTGCCTGGAGTAGGGGGTGGAAGCAGTACTTC. Translated, it gives CAWSRGWKQYF.

The chain is built from TRBV4-2 and TRBJ2-7; TRBD1 matches 10 bases. Germline V lookup: CDR1 LGHNA, CDR2 YNFKEQ. The junction had 3 bases not matched to a gene; V was cut back by 1 base and J by 3 bases. The CDR3 consists of 15 residues. The CDR3, as DNA: TGTGCCAGCAGCCAAGCGGGACAGGGGATCTACGAGCAGTACTTC. It encodes CASSQAGQGIYEQYF.